The rows below give T cell receptor beta chains drawn from one sample of a study of T cells after yellow fever vaccination. TCRdb ran MiXCR on the 5' RACE reads and lists one entry per CDR3 protein. The sample lists 600,000 to 750,000 distinct CDR3 sequences; 9% to 15% were seen once. This sample comprised PBMCs, obtained on the day of the yellow fever booster vaccination. These receptors were collected from a man aged 25-40 years who received the YFV17D yellow fever vaccine. Both conserved end residues are part of each CDR3. Each record gives: D gene, J gene, V gene, clone size, CDR3 DNA, CDR3 protein. A D gene is named only where the DNA matches it firmly. Expanded clones are given a class, and other clones once, few, many or no size at all.

D: .; J: TRBJ1-2; V: TRBV10-2; size: .; DNA: TGCGCCAGCAGTGAGGGGGGAGTGGATGGCTACACCTTC; CDR3: CASSEGGVDGYTF
D: .; J: TRBJ2-1; V: TRBV5-4; size: many; DNA: TGTGCCAGCAGCTTAGGGGGTATCTCTAACAATGAGCAGTTCTTC; CDR3: CASSLGGISNNEQFF
D: .; J: TRBJ1-5; V: TRBV20-1; size: .; DNA: TGCAGTCCCCGATCCGACGGCAATCAGCCCCAGCATTTT; CDR3: CSPRSDGNQPQHF
D: .; J: TRBJ2-4; V: TRBV12-3/TRBV12-4; size: .; DNA: TGTGCCAGCAGTTTAAGTCAGACTGGAGGCATTCAGTACTTC; CDR3: CASSLSQTGGIQYF
D: TRBD1; J: TRBJ1-1; V: TRBV6-2/TRBV6-3; size: .; DNA: TGTGCCAGCAGTTACTCCGGGGACAGAGAGAACACTGAAGCTTTCTTT; CDR3: CASSYSGDRENTEAFF
D: .; J: TRBJ2-5; V: TRBV6-5; size: .; DNA: TGTGCCAGCAGTTGGTCGAGGGCGGTCCAAGAGACCCAGTACTTC; CDR3: CASSWSRAVQETQYF
D: .; J: TRBJ2-5; V: TRBV7-9; size: few; DNA: TGTGCCAGCAGTCCTGGGGCAGGGGCCAAAGAGACCCAGTACTTC; CDR3: CASSPGAGAKETQYF
D: TRBD1; J: TRBJ1-1; V: TRBV6-1; size: .; DNA: TGTGCCAGCAGTCCCACGGACAGGGGGAACACTGAAGCTTTCTTT; CDR3: CASSPTDRGNTEAFF
D: .; J: TRBJ2-7; V: TRBV10-3; size: few; DNA: TGTGCCATTGGGGGCAGCCAGGCCTACGAGCAGTACTTC; CDR3: CAIGGSQAYEQYF
D: TRBD1; J: TRBJ1-2; V: TRBV7-9; size: few; DNA: TGTGCCAGCAGCTTTGGGACAGCTAACTATGGCTACACCTTC; CDR3: CASSFGTANYGYTF
D: TRBD2; J: TRBJ2-1; V: TRBV7-2; size: many; DNA: TGTGCCAGCAGCCCACGCGGGGGCCAGCGGGAGCTCAATGAGCAGTTCTTC; CDR3: CASSPRGGQRELNEQFF
D: .; J: TRBJ1-3; V: TRBV5-6; size: .; DNA: TGTGCCAGCAGCCCAGGACTGAGCTCTGGAAACACCATATATTTT; CDR3: CASSPGLSSGNTIYF
D: .; J: TRBJ1-5; V: TRBV30; size: few; DNA: TGTGCCTGGGCTCAGGGAAATCAGCCCCAGCATTTT; CDR3: CAWAQGNQPQHF
D: TRBD1; J: TRBJ2-7; V: TRBV4-3; size: few; DNA: TGCGCCAGCAGCCAAGCCGTGGACAGGGGCTCCTACGAGCAGTACTTC; CDR3: CASSQAVDRGSYEQYF
D: TRBD2; J: TRBJ2-7; V: TRBV5-1; size: .; DNA: TGCGCCAGCAGAGACACTAGCGGCCGGTCGGGCGAGCAGTACTTC; CDR3: CASRDTSGRSGEQYF
D: .; J: TRBJ2-7; V: TRBV11-1; size: few; DNA: TGTGCCAGCAGCTTACCGGGACAGGGCACCAGCGGGGGTTCCTACGAGCAGTACTTC; CDR3: CASSLPGQGTSGGSYEQYF
D: .; J: TRBJ1-1; V: TRBV11-2; size: few; DNA: TGTGCCAGCAGCTCCCGGAGGGTGGCGGAAAAAAGCACTGAAGCTTTCTTT; CDR3: CASSSRRVAEKSTEAFF
D: TRBD2; J: TRBJ2-5; V: TRBV28; size: few; DNA: TGTGCCAGCAGAAATAGCGGGGATGGGGAGACCCAGTACTTC; CDR3: CASRNSGDGETQYF
D: TRBD1; J: TRBJ2-7; V: TRBV15; size: .; DNA: TGTGCCACCAGCCGTGGACAGGGTAGTTTCGACGAGCAGTACTTC; CDR3: CATSRGQGSFDEQYF
D: .; J: TRBJ1-5; V: TRBV3-1; size: few; DNA: TGTGCCAGCAGCCAATTGGGGGGGCCCCAGCATTTT; CDR3: CASSQLGGPQHF
D: .; J: TRBJ1-3; V: TRBV4-2; size: few; DNA: TGTGCCAGCAGCCAAGAAAACTCTGGAAACACCATATATTTT; CDR3: CASSQENSGNTIYF
D: .; J: TRBJ2-7; V: TRBV28; size: .; DNA: TGTGCCAGCAGTTTATGGCCCCCCTTGGAGCAGTACTTC; CDR3: CASSLWPPLEQYF
D: .; J: TRBJ2-3; V: TRBV4-3; size: many; DNA: TGCGCCAGCAGCCCCGGGGCGGCAGCAGATACGCAGTATTTT; CDR3: CASSPGAAADTQYF
D: .; J: TRBJ1-1; V: TRBV20-1; size: few; DNA: TGCAGTGCCCCGCCCAGTTACACTGAAGCTTTCTTT; CDR3: CSAPPSYTEAFF